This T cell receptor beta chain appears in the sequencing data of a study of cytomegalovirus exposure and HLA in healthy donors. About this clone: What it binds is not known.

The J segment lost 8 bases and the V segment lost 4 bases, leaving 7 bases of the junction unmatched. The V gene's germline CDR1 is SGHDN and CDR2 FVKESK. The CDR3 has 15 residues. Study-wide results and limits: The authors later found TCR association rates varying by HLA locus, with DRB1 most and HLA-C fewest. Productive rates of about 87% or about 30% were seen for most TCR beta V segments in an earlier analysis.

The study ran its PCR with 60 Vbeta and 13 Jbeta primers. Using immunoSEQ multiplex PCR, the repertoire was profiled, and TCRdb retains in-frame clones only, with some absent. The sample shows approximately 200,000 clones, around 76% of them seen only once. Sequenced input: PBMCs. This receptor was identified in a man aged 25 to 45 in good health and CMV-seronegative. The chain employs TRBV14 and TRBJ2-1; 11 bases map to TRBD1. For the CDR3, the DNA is TGTGCCAGCAGCCTTCGGGACAGGGGGTGGTATGAGCAGTTCTTC. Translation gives CASSLRDRGWYEQFF.